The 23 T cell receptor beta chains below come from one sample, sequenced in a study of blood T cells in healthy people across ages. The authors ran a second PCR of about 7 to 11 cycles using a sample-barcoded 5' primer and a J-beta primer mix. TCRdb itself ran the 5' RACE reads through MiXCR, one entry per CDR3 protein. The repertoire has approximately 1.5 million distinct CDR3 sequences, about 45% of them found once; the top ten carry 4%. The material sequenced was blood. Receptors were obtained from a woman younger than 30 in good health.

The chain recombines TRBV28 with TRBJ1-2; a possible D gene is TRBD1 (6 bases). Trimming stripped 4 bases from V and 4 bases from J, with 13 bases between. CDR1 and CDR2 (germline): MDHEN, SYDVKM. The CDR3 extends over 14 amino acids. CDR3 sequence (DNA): TGTGCCAGCAGTTCGGACAGACTTAGCTATGGCTACACCTTC. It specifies CASSSDRLSYGYTF.

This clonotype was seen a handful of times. This CDR3 is CSADRPGLAGQETQYF. CDR3 bases: TGCAGTGCAGACAGACCGGGACTAGCGGGGCAAGAGACCCAGTACTTC. The V gene is TRBV20-1, the J gene TRBJ2-5; the match to TRBD2 covers 13 bases. CDR1 and CDR2 (germline): DFQATT, SNEGSKA (reference sequence). CDR3 length: 16 residues. J gave up 2 bases and V 6 bases, and 9 bases lay outside the gene matches.

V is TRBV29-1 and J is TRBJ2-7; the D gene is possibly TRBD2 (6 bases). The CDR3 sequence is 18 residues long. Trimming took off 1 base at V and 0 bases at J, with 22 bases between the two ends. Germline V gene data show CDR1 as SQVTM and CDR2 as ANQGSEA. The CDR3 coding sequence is TGCAGCGTTGAAGTCCTTTTGAGACTAGTCCCCCTCTCCTACGAGCAGTACTTC. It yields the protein CSVEVLLRLVPLSYEQYF.

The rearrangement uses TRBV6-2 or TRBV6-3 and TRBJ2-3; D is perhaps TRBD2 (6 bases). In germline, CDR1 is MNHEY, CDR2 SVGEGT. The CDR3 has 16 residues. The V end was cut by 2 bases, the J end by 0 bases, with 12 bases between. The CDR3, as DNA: TGTGCCAGCAGTTACCCTAGCGACCCTAGCACAGATACGCAGTATTTT. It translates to CASSYPSDPSTDTQYF.

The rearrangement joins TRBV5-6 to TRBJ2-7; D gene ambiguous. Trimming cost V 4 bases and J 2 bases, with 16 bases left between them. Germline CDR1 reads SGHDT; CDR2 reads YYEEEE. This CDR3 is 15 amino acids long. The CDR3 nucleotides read TGTGCCAGCAGCGTTAGGGCCGGGCCGACCTACGAGCAGTACTTC. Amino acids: CASSVRAGPTYEQYF.

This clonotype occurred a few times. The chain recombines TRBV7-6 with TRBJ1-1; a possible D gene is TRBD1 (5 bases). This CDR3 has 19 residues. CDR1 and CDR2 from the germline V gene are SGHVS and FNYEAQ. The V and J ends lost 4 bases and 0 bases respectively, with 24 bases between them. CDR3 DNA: TGTGCCAGCAGCTCCCCCACGGGACCTTCGGAGTGGTTGAACACTGAAGCTTTCTTT. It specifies CASSSPTGPSEWLNTEAFF.

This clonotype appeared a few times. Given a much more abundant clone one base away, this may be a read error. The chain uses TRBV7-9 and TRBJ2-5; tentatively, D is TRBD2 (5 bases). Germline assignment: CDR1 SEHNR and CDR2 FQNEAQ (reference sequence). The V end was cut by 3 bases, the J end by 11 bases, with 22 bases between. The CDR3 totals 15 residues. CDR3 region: CASSFGTSGGNEQYF. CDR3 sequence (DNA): TGTGCCAGCAGCTTTGGTACTAGTGGAGGAAATGAGCAGTACTTC.

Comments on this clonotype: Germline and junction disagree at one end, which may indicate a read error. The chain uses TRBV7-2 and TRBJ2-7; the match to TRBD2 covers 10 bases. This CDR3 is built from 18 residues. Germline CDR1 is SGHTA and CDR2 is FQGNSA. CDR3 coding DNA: TGTGCCAGCAGCCCCCAGTGGCTAGCGGGAGTAACCTACAATGAGCAGTACTTT. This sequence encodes CASSPQWLAGVTYNEQYF.

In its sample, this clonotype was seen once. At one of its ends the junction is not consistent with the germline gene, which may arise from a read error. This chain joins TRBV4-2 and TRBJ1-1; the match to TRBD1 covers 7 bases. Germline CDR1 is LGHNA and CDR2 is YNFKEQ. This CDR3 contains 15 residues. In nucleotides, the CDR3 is TGTGCCAGCAGCCAAGATCAGACAGGGAACGCTGAAGCTTTCTTT. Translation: CASSQDQTGNAEAFF.

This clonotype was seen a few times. This CDR3 is CSVLEQGGGYTF. In DNA form, the CDR3 reads TGCAGCGTCCTTGAACAGGGGGGAGGCTACACCTTC. The chain employs TRBV29-1 and TRBJ1-2; TRBD1 matches 8 bases. Trimming removed 6 bases from V and 8 bases from J; junction bases left unmatched: 8. The CDR3 spans 12 residues. CDR1 and CDR2 from the germline V gene are SQVTM and ANQGSEA.

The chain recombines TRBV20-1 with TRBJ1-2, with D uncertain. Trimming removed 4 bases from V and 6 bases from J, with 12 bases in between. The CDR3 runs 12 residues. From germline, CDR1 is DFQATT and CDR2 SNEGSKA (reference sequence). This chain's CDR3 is CSAIAGRNGYTF. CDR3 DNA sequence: TGCAGTGCTATAGCAGGACGTAATGGCTACACCTTC.

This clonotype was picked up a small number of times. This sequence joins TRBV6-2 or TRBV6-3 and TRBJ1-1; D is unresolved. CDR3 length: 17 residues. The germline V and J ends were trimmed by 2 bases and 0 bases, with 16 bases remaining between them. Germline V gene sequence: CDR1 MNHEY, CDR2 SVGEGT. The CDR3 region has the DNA TGTGCCAGCAGTTACCGGCGAGGTCGGGGTATGAACACTGAAGCTTTCTTT. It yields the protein CASSYRRGRGMNTEAFF.

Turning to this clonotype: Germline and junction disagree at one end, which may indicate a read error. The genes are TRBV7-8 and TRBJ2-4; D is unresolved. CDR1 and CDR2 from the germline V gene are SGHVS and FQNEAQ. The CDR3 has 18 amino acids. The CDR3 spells CASSLPTITAIAKNIQDF. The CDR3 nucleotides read TGTGCCAGCAGCTTACCGACAATAACCGCCATAGCCAAAAACATTCAGGACTTC.

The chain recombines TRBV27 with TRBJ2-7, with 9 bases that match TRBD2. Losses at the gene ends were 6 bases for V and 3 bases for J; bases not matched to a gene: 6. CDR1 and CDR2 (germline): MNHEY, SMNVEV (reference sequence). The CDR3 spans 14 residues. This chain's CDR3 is CASRRGGGGYEQYF. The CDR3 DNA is TGTGCCAGCAGGAGAGGCGGGGGGGGCTACGAGCAGTACTTC.

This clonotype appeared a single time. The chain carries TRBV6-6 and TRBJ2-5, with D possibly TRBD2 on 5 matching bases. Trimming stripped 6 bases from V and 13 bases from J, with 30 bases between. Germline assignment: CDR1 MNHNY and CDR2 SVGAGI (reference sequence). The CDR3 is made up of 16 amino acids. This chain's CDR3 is CASSPGERKDPGVLYF. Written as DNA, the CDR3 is TGTGCCAGCAGCCCCGGTGAGCGGAAGGACCCTGGGGTGTTGTACTTC.

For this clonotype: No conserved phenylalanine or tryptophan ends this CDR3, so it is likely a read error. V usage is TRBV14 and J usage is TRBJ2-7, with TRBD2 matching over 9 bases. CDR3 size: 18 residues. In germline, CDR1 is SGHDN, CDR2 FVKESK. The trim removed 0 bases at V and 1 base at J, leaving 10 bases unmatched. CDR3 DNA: TGTGCCAGCAGCCAAGATCGGTCTAGCGGGGTTACGTCCTACGAGCAGTACTTA. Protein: CASSQDRSSGVTSYEQYL.

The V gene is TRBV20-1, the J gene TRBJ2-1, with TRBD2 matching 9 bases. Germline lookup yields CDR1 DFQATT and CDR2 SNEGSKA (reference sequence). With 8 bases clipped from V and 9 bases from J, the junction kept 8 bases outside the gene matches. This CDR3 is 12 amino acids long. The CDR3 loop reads CSLAGVVVEQFF. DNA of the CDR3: TGCAGTTTAGCGGGAGTGGTAGTTGAGCAGTTCTTC.

CDR3: CASSVSGRGYEQFF. The CDR3 DNA follows: TGTGCCAGCAGTGTCAGCGGGAGGGGGTACGAGCAGTTCTTC. The V and J genes are TRBV27 and TRBJ2-1, with 10 bases identical to TRBD2. The CDR3 loop spans 14 amino acids. Trimming cost V 5 bases and J 10 bases; bases outside gene matches: 8. Germline lookup yields CDR1 MNHEY and CDR2 SMNVEV (reference sequence).

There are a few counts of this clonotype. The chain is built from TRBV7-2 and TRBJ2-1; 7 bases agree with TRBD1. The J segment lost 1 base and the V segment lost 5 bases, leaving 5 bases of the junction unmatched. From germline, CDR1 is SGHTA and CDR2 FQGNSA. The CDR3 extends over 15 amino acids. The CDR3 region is CASSPTGMSYNEQFF. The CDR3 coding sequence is TGTGCCAGCAGCCCGACAGGGATGTCCTACAATGAGCAGTTCTTC.

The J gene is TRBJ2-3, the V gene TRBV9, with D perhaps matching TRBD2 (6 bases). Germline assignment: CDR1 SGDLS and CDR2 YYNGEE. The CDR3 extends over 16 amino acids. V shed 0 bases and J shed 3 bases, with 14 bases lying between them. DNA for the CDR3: TGTGCCAGCAGCGTAGACCCGGGAGTAGAGACAGATACGCAGTATTTT. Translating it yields CASSVDPGVETDTQYF.

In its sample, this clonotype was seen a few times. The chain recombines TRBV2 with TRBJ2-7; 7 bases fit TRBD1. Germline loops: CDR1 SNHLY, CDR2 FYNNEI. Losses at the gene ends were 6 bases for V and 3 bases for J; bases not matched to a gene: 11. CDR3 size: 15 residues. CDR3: CASSGQVSQIYEQYF. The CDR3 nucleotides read TGTGCCAGCAGCGGACAGGTTAGCCAAATCTACGAGCAGTACTTC.

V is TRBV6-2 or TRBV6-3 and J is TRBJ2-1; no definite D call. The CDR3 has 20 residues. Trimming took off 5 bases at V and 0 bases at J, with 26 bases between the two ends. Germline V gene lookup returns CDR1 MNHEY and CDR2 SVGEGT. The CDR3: CASSNLTGPDFPDSYNEQFF. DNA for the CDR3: TGTGCCAGCAGTAACCTGACGGGCCCAGACTTCCCGGACTCCTACAATGAGCAGTTCTTC.

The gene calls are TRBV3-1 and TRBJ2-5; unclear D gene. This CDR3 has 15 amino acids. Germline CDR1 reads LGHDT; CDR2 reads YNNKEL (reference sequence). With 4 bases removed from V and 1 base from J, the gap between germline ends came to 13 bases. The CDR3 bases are TGTGCCAGCAGCCCACGAGGCCAAATCCAAGAGACCCAGTACTTC. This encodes CASSPRGQIQETQYF.